A selection of T cell receptor beta chains follows, all from one sample in a study of blood T cell repertoires in COVID-19. Libraries were prepared by immunoSEQ multiplex PCR; TCRdb keeps only in-frame clonotypes and omits some of them. This table has some 200,000 clones, 70% to 90% appearing once. Sequencing was performed on peripheral blood. These receptors were obtained from a woman aged 60-75 years with COVID-19, enrolled during active disease. CDR3s include the opening cysteine and the closing phenylalanine or tryptophan. The D gene is left open where the match is weak. Not every row has a clone size; where given, it reads once, few, many or a size class.

v_gene	j_gene	abundance	d_gene	CDR3aa	CDR3nt
TRBV19	TRBJ1-3	NA	NA	CASRTDSRPFF	TGTGCCAGTAGGACGGACAGCCGACCATTCTTT
TRBV24-1	TRBJ2-4	few	NA	CATSDPGPDGKNIQYF	TGTGCCACCAGTGATCCAGGGCCAGATGGCAAAAACATTCAGTACTTC
TRBV5-4	TRBJ2-2	NA	NA	CASVVGGVDTGELFF	TGTGCCAGCGTAGTGGGGGGAGTCGACACCGGGGAGCTGTTTTTT
TRBV6-2/TRBV6-3	TRBJ2-7	NA	NA	CASSYSIGQGSSYEQYF	TGTGCCAGCAGTTACTCGATTGGGCAGGGAAGCTCCTACGAGCAGTACTTC
TRBV5-4	TRBJ1-2	NA	NA	CASSLVGGALWGYTF	TGTGCCAGCAGCTTGGTAGGGGGGGCGCTTTGGGGCTACACCTTC
TRBV28	TRBJ1-6	NA	NA	CASNRYNSPLHF	TGTGCCAGCAATCGGTATAATTCACCCCTCCACTTT
TRBV19	TRBJ1-6	NA	TRBD1	CASSGTGDSPLHF	TGTGCCAGTAGCGGGACAGGGGATTCACCCCTCCACTTT
TRBV7-2	TRBJ2-3	NA	NA	CASSLAGSRTDTQYF	TGTGCCAGCAGCTTAGCCGGGAGTCGCACAGATACGCAGTATTTT
TRBV6-5	TRBJ1-3	NA	NA	CASSYRGNSGNTIYF	TGTGCCAGCAGTTACCGAGGGAACTCTGGAAACACCATATATTTT
TRBV10-1	TRBJ2-3	NA	TRBD2	CASSGRRAGGDTQYF	TGCGCCAGCAGTGGAAGGAGAGCGGGAGGGGATACGCAGTATTTT
TRBV19	TRBJ2-3	NA	TRBD1	CASSNRGNVDTQYF	TGTGCCAGTTCGAACAGGGGGAATGTAGATACGCAGTATTTT
TRBV6-5	TRBJ2-7	NA	NA	CASSYTGHEQYF	TGTGCCAGCAGTTATACAGGGCACGAGCAGTACTTC
TRBV10-3	TRBJ2-1	NA	TRBD2	CAISDRGRADNEQFF	TGTGCCATCAGTGACCGGGGGAGGGCCGACAATGAGCAGTTCTTC
TRBV28	TRBJ2-3	NA	TRBD1	CASSPRTGTSFTDTQYF	TGTGCCAGCAGTCCCCGGACAGGGACAAGCTTCACAGATACGCAGTATTTT
TRBV5-1	TRBJ2-7	NA	NA	CASSLYRGTPHEQYF	TGCGCCAGCAGCTTGTATCGCGGCACGCCCCACGAGCAGTACTTC
TRBV30	TRBJ1-1	NA	TRBD1	CAWRGDSWNTEAFF	TGTGCCTGGAGGGGGGACAGTTGGAACACTGAAGCTTTCTTT
TRBV27	TRBJ2-7	once	TRBD2	CASSLRASGEQYF	TGTGCCAGCAGTTTAAGGGCTAGCGGGGAGCAGTACTTC
TRBV5-6	TRBJ1-2	NA	NA	CASSEEGAGGLYGYTF	TGTGCCAGCAGCGAGGAGGGCGCGGGTGGGTTGTATGGCTACACCTTC
TRBV18	TRBJ2-3	NA	NA	CASSPRPEGTDTQYF	TGTGCCAGCTCACCGAGGCCCGAGGGCACAGATACGCAGTATTTT
TRBV30	TRBJ1-2	NA	NA	CAWRVDLHYGYTF	TGTGCCTGGAGGGTAGATCTCCACTATGGCTACACCTTC
TRBV5-1	TRBJ2-3	NA	NA	CASSSVPTDTQYF	TGCGCCAGCAGCTCCGTCCCCACAGATACGCAGTATTTT
TRBV19	TRBJ1-5	NA	TRBD1	CASTPRDRGLSYSNQPQHF	TGTGCCAGTACCCCCCGGGACAGGGGCCTCTCCTATAGCAATCAGCCCCAGCATTTT
TRBV6-6	TRBJ1-5	few	NA	CASSNRVGANQPQHF	TGTGCCAGCAGTAACAGGGTGGGGGCTAATCAGCCCCAGCATTTT
TRBV7-7	TRBJ2-1	NA	NA	CASPGGREQFF	TGTGCTAGCCCCGGAGGACGAGAGCAGTTCTTC
TRBV6-2/TRBV6-3	TRBJ2-1	NA	TRBD2	CASIPGTSGRFLIF	TGTGCCAGCATCCCCGGGACTAGCGGGAGGTTTTTAATCTTC
TRBV18	TRBJ1-1	NA	TRBD1	CASSPSQGSRGTEAFF	TGTGCCAGCTCACCGTCACAGGGGAGCCGTGGTACTGAAGCTTTCTTT
TRBV29-1	TRBJ1-4	NA	TRBD1	CSGTGGLNEKLFF	TGCAGCGGGACAGGAGGGCTAAATGAAAAACTGTTTTTT
TRBV9	TRBJ2-3	NA	NA	CASGGTPMDTQYF	TGTGCCAGCGGGGGGACGCCCATGGATACGCAGTATTTT